This TCR beta chain was retrieved from a study of regulatory T cells in long-lasting Graves disease. Study-level background: Graves' cases, newly diagnosed, had used antithyroid drugs under 3 months.

Building the TCR beta libraries relied on iRepertoire HTBI primers, and CDR3 regions underwent Arm-PCR. Original methodology: Identified segments across samples numbered about 64 TRBV and approximately 13 TRBJ. A single record per CDR3 protein comes from TCRdb applying MiXCR to the multiplex PCR reads. TCRdb's processing, not the study's, gives the V and J calls here. The sample includes about 220,000 distinct CDR3 sequences, roughly 19% of them seen just once. This clonotype was recorded a few times. Its specificity is not known. The germline V gene has CDR1 SEHNR and CDR2 FQNEAQ (reference sequence). V was clipped by 4 bases and J by 3 bases, with 9 bases between them. CDR3 size: 14 residues. Study-wide points: Compared with new cases, persistent Graves' patients showed reduced TCR diversity.

The time point: newly diagnosed GD, antithyroid drugs for less than 3 months. Construction of the TCR library relied on RNA isolated from PBMCs. These same data were also listed under a study on T cells in Graves' hyperthyroidism and ophthalmopathy.

The rearrangement uses TRBV7-9 and TRBJ1-4; D unclear. This receptor was obtained from a woman under 40 with Graves disease. The source was peripheral blood mononuclear cells (PBMCs), collected at new diagnosis, from a patient treated with antithyroid drugs. CDR3 bases: TGTGCCAGCAGCTCCCGGGCTCCTAATGAAAAACTGTTTTTT. As protein: CASSSRAPNEKLFF.